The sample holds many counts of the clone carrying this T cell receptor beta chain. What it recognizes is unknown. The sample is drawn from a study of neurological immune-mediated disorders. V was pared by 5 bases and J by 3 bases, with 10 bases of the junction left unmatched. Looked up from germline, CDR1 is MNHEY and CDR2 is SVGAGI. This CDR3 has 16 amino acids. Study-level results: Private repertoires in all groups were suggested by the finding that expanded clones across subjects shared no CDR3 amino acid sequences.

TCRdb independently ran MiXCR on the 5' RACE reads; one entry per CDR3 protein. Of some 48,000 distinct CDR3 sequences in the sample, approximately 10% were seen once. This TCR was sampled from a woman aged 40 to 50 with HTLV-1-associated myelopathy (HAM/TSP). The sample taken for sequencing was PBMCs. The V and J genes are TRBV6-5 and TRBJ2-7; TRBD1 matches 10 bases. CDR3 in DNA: TGTGCCAGCAGTAGGGGACAGGGGAAAAGGGGCTACGAGCAGTACTTC. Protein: CASSRGQGKRGYEQYF.